The T cell receptor (beta chain) described here comes from a study of a mutant IDH1 vaccine in newly diagnosed glioma. Whole-study context: With temozolomide cycles, or 4-6 weeks after radiotherapy alone, vaccination was started.

The assay was immunoSEQ multiplex PCR, and TCRdb's table has in-frame clones only and misses some. The sample shows some 60,000 clones, approximately 80% of them seen only once. Specified time point: week 11, during vaccination. In the vaccine, a single dose held 300 ug of the mutant IDH1 20-mer peptide, along with topical imiquimod. Trimming took 6 bases from V and 2 from J; bases not matched to a gene: 20. Germline V gene sequence: CDR1 MNHEY, CDR2 SMNVEV (reference sequence). There are 19 residues in the CDR3. Details on this clone: Its antigen is as yet unknown.

The chain has TRBV27 and TRBJ2-5, with 8 positions matching TRBD2. Sequenced material: PBMCs, taken from a glioma patient whose treatment included an IDH1 peptide vaccine. The receptor was isolated from a young man with glioma. The CDR3 coding sequence is TGTGCCAGCAGCCGAGGTTTGGGCGGGAGGAAAATGGGGCAAGAGACCCAGTACTTC. Encoded protein: CASSRGLGGRKMGQETQYF.